The T cell receptor (beta chain) under discussion was sequenced for a study of blood T cell repertoires in COVID-19. TCRdb's table, derived via immunoSEQ multiplex PCR, lists solely in-frame clones and lacks some. The sample consists of roughly 400,000 clones, approximately 86% of them appearing once. The CDR3 is made up of 14 amino acids. V was shortened by 7 bases and J by 7 bases, with 20 bases between the two germline ends. Germline loops: CDR1 SQVTM, CDR2 ANQGSEA. Clinical history reported by participants formed the basis on which cohorts were assigned. Sample: PBMCs or T cells enriched from blood (not recorded which). This clonotype was obtained from a woman in her thirties or forties with acute COVID-19. The rearrangement links TRBV29-1 to TRBJ2-1; no reliable D call. The CDR3 reads CSAVPGASSNEQFF. DNA of the CDR3: TGCAGCGCCGTCCCCGGCGCCTCTAGTAATGAGCAGTTCTTC.